The T cell receptor beta chain under discussion was sequenced for a study of regulatory T cells in long-lasting Graves disease. This clonotype was found many times. What it recognizes is unknown. Investigators prepared the TCR beta libraries by applying iRepertoire HTBI primers and Arm-PCR of CDR3 regions. Using its own MiXCR run on the multiplex PCR reads, TCRdb lists one record per CDR3 protein. The table has 400,000 to 500,000 distinct CDR3 sequences, over 14% seen once. Study-wide findings and caveats: TRBV28, TRBJ1-2 and TRBJ2-5 were favored in persistent disease.

Per the germline V gene, CDR1 is SGHAT and CDR2 is FQNNGV. The CDR3 extends over 17 amino acids. J gave up 5 bases and V 0 bases, and 9 bases lay outside the gene matches. As to time point: newly diagnosed GD, antithyroid drugs for less than 3 months. The TCR library was made from RNA that had been extracted from PBMCs in TRIzol. These records were also assigned to another study, of T cells in Graves' hyperthyroidism and ophthalmopathy. That report adds: Participants, patients aged 18 to 65, had newly diagnosed hyperthyroidism with a duration under 2 months. Thyroid ultrasound, orbital computed tomography, clinical symptoms, and serum thyroxine and TRAb underpinned diagnoses.

The sample here was peripheral blood mononuclear cells (PBMCs), taken at new diagnosis, from a patient treated with antithyroid drugs. The receptor's source is a middle-aged woman with Graves disease. The V call is TRBV11-2, the J call TRBJ2-7, with 11 bases that match TRBD2. Here the CDR3 reads CASSLDPSASGRNEQYF. CDR3 DNA: TGTGCCAGCAGCTTAGATCCAAGCGCTAGCGGGAGGAACGAGCAGTACTTC.